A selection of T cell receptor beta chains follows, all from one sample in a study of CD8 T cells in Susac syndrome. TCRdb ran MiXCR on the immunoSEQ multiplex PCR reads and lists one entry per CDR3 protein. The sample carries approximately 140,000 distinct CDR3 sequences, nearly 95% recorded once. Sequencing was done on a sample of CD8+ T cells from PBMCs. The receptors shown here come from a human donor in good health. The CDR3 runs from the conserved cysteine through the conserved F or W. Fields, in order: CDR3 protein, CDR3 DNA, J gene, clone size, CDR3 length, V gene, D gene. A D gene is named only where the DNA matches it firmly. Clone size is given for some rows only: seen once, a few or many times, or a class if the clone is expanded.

CDR3aa: CASSPRTGTSGYNEQFF
CDR3nt: TGTGCCAGCAGCCCTAGGACCGGGACTAGCGGATACAATGAGCAGTTCTTC
j_gene: TRBJ2-1
abundance: .
len: 17
v_gene: TRBV7-8
d_gene: TRBD2

CDR3aa: CASSLGGDPYGYTF
CDR3nt: TGTGCCAGCAGTTTAGGCGGAGACCCCTATGGCTACACCTTC
j_gene: TRBJ1-2
abundance: .
len: 14
v_gene: TRBV12-3/TRBV12-4
d_gene: .

CDR3aa: CASSVGVVLDEQFF
CDR3nt: TGTGCCAGCAGCGTAGGAGTAGTATTGGATGAGCAGTTCTTC
j_gene: TRBJ2-1
abundance: .
len: 14
v_gene: TRBV9
d_gene: .

CDR3aa: CASSPDRGWTQYF
CDR3nt: TGCGCCAGCAGCCCCGACAGGGGATGGACCCAGTACTTC
j_gene: TRBJ2-5
abundance: .
len: 13
v_gene: TRBV5-1
d_gene: TRBD1

CDR3aa: CASSSGLADYNEQFF
CDR3nt: TGTGCCAGCAGTTCGGGACTAGCGGATTACAATGAGCAGTTCTTC
j_gene: TRBJ2-1
abundance: few
len: 15
v_gene: TRBV27
d_gene: TRBD2

CDR3aa: CASSFWLAGHNEQFF
CDR3nt: TGTGCCAGCAGTTTTTGGCTAGCGGGGCACAATGAGCAGTTCTTC
j_gene: TRBJ2-1
abundance: .
len: 15
v_gene: TRBV27
d_gene: TRBD2

CDR3aa: CASSLAAGVPNEQFF
CDR3nt: TGTGCCAGCAGTTTAGCAGCGGGAGTACCCAATGAGCAGTTCTTC
j_gene: TRBJ2-1
abundance: .
len: 15
v_gene: TRBV28
d_gene: TRBD2

CDR3aa: CASSQGLAEGYEQYF
CDR3nt: TGCGCCAGCAGCCAAGGCCTAGCGGAGGGCTACGAGCAGTACTTC
j_gene: TRBJ2-7
abundance: .
len: 15
v_gene: TRBV4-1
d_gene: TRBD2

CDR3aa: CSAREGAWNEKLFF
CDR3nt: TGCAGTGCTAGAGAGGGGGCTTGGAATGAAAAACTGTTTTTT
j_gene: TRBJ1-4
abundance: .
len: 14
v_gene: TRBV20-1
d_gene: .

CDR3aa: CASSPYGYEQFF
CDR3nt: TGTGCCAGCAGCCCCTATGGGTATGAGCAGTTCTTC
j_gene: TRBJ2-1
abundance: .
len: 12
v_gene: TRBV7-9
d_gene: .

CDR3aa: CASSAGQYNEQFF
CDR3nt: TGTGCCAGCAGTGCCGGACAGTACAATGAGCAGTTCTTC
j_gene: TRBJ2-1
abundance: .
len: 13
v_gene: TRBV28
d_gene: .

CDR3aa: CSVETSSVDEQFF
CDR3nt: TGCAGCGTTGAAACCTCTAGCGTCGATGAGCAGTTCTTC
j_gene: TRBJ2-1
abundance: .
len: 13
v_gene: TRBV29-1
d_gene: .

CDR3aa: CASSIVGDSYEQYF
CDR3nt: TGTGCCAGTAGTATAGTCGGAGACTCCTACGAGCAGTACTTC
j_gene: TRBJ2-7
abundance: .
len: 14
v_gene: TRBV19
d_gene: .

CDR3aa: CATRWVKRDTDTQYF
CDR3nt: TGTGCCACCCGGTGGGTGAAGCGGGACACAGATACGCAGTATTTT
j_gene: TRBJ2-3
abundance: .
len: 15
v_gene: TRBV24-1
d_gene: TRBD2

CDR3aa: CSVDPGTLSGYTF
CDR3nt: TGCAGCGTTGACCCCGGGACATTGAGTGGCTACACCTTC
j_gene: TRBJ1-2
abundance: .
len: 13
v_gene: TRBV29-1
d_gene: .

CDR3aa: CASSLLGGNTGELFF
CDR3nt: TGTGCCAGCAGCTTACTAGGGGGTAACACCGGGGAGCTGTTTTTT
j_gene: TRBJ2-2
abundance: .
len: 15
v_gene: TRBV13
d_gene: .

CDR3aa: CASSPGSTDTQYF
CDR3nt: TGTGCCAGCAGCCCTGGTAGCACAGATACGCAGTATTTT
j_gene: TRBJ2-3
abundance: .
len: 13
v_gene: TRBV14
d_gene: .

CDR3aa: CASTSLTGNYGYTF
CDR3nt: TGTGCCAGCACCTCACTGACAGGGAACTATGGCTACACCTTC
j_gene: TRBJ1-2
abundance: .
len: 14
v_gene: TRBV12-3/TRBV12-4
d_gene: TRBD1

CDR3aa: CSADPWGGAGANVLTF
CDR3nt: TGCAGTGCCGATCCCTGGGGAGGGGCTGGGGCCAACGTCCTGACTTTC
j_gene: TRBJ2-6
abundance: .
len: 16
v_gene: TRBV20-1
d_gene: TRBD2

CDR3aa: CASSLVGMATPATEQYF
CDR3nt: TGTGCCAGCAGCTTAGTGGGCATGGCGACTCCCGCCACCGAGCAGTACTTC
j_gene: TRBJ2-7
abundance: .
len: 17
v_gene: TRBV7-2
d_gene: .

CDR3aa: CAWSVARGAYGELFF
CDR3nt: TGTGCCTGGAGTGTAGCAAGGGGCGCCTACGGGGAGCTGTTTTTT
j_gene: TRBJ2-2
abundance: .
len: 15
v_gene: TRBV30
d_gene: .

CDR3aa: CASSQDRTPLRAAFF
CDR3nt: TGCGCCAGCAGCCAAGATCGGACTCCCCTTAGGGCAGCTTTCTTT
j_gene: TRBJ1-1
abundance: .
len: 15
v_gene: TRBV4-1
d_gene: .

CDR3aa: CASSYYVQGTEAFF
CDR3nt: TGTGCCAGCAGTTACTACGTACAGGGGACTGAAGCTTTCTTT
j_gene: TRBJ1-1
abundance: .
len: 14
v_gene: TRBV6-5
d_gene: TRBD1

CDR3aa: CASSLAGDYYEQYF
CDR3nt: TGTGCCAGCTCACTAGCGGGTGATTACTACGAGCAGTACTTC
j_gene: TRBJ2-7
abundance: .
len: 14
v_gene: TRBV18
d_gene: TRBD2

CDR3aa: CATSGGTDTQYF
CDR3nt: TGTGCCACCAGTGGGGGCACAGATACGCAGTATTTT
j_gene: TRBJ2-3
abundance: .
len: 12
v_gene: TRBV24-1
d_gene: .

CDR3aa: CASSLSRGGDTQYF
CDR3nt: TGTGCCAGCAGTTTATCCAGAGGGGGAGATACGCAGTATTTT
j_gene: TRBJ2-3
abundance: .
len: 14
v_gene: TRBV27
d_gene: .

CDR3aa: CAWKAEALGEQYF
CDR3nt: TGTGCCTGGAAGGCGGAGGCGCTTGGAGAGCAGTACTTC
j_gene: TRBJ2-7
abundance: .
len: 13
v_gene: TRBV30
d_gene: .

CDR3aa: CASSLASSYEQYF
CDR3nt: TGTGCCAGCAGCTTAGCCAGTTCCTACGAGCAGTACTTC
j_gene: TRBJ2-7
abundance: few
len: 13
v_gene: TRBV7-9
d_gene: .

CDR3aa: CASSPGSGRNEQYF
CDR3nt: TGCGCCAGCAGCCCGGGGAGCGGGAGGAACGAGCAGTACTTC
j_gene: TRBJ2-7
abundance: .
len: 14
v_gene: TRBV4-1
d_gene: TRBD2

CDR3aa: CASSPMTTNGAYEQYF
CDR3nt: TGTGCCAGCAGTCCGATGACCACTAATGGGGCCTACGAGCAGTACTTC
j_gene: TRBJ2-7
abundance: .
len: 16
v_gene: TRBV27
d_gene: .

CDR3aa: CASSLSRVYEQYF
CDR3nt: TGTGCCAGCAGTTTATCTCGCGTTTACGAGCAGTACTTC
j_gene: TRBJ2-7
abundance: few
len: 13
v_gene: TRBV6-2/TRBV6-3
d_gene: .

CDR3aa: CAWSSLAETYNTQYF
CDR3nt: TGTGCCTGGAGTTCTCTAGCGGAAACATATAATACGCAGTATTTT
j_gene: TRBJ2-3
abundance: .
len: 15
v_gene: TRBV30
d_gene: TRBD2

CDR3aa: CASSFSWQAMNTEAFF
CDR3nt: TGTGCCAGCAGTTTTTCTTGGCAGGCAATGAACACTGAAGCTTTCTTT
j_gene: TRBJ1-1
abundance: .
len: 16
v_gene: TRBV28
d_gene: .

CDR3aa: CAAGPGNNQPQHF
CDR3nt: TGTGCCGCAGGCCCAGGGAACAATCAGCCCCAGCATTTT
j_gene: TRBJ1-5
abundance: .
len: 13
v_gene: TRBV30
d_gene: .

CDR3aa: CATSDGNIYGYTF
CDR3nt: TGTGCCACCAGCGACGGGAATATCTATGGCTACACCTTC
j_gene: TRBJ1-2
abundance: .
len: 13
v_gene: TRBV24-1
d_gene: .

CDR3aa: CASSLRGRGTEAFF
CDR3nt: TGTGCCAGCAGCTTACGGGGGCGCGGCACTGAAGCTTTCTTT
j_gene: TRBJ1-1
abundance: few
len: 14
v_gene: TRBV7-8
d_gene: .

CDR3aa: CASSFFDSASTDTQYF
CDR3nt: TGTGCCAGCAGCTTCTTCGACAGTGCTAGCACAGATACGCAGTATTTT
j_gene: TRBJ2-3
abundance: .
len: 16
v_gene: TRBV7-9
d_gene: .

CDR3aa: CASSYARGLDTQYF
CDR3nt: TGTGCCAGCAGTTACGCGCGGGGGCTTGATACGCAGTATTTT
j_gene: TRBJ2-3
abundance: .
len: 14
v_gene: TRBV6-2/TRBV6-3
d_gene: .

CDR3aa: CASSERSSYGYTF
CDR3nt: TGTGCCAGCAGTGAGAGGAGCTCCTATGGCTACACCTTC
j_gene: TRBJ1-2
abundance: once
len: 13
v_gene: TRBV2
d_gene: .

CDR3aa: CSVEGLAYNEQFF
CDR3nt: TGCAGCGTTGAGGGACTAGCCTACAATGAGCAGTTCTTC
j_gene: TRBJ2-1
abundance: .
len: 13
v_gene: TRBV29-1
d_gene: TRBD2

CDR3aa: CASITTGVWVGYTF
CDR3nt: TGTGCCAGCATCACTACAGGGGTTTGGGTTGGCTACACCTTC
j_gene: TRBJ1-2
abundance: .
len: 14
v_gene: TRBV28
d_gene: TRBD1

CDR3aa: CASRQDRPYEQYF
CDR3nt: TGTGCCAGCAGACAAGACAGACCCTACGAGCAGTACTTC
j_gene: TRBJ2-7
abundance: .
len: 13
v_gene: TRBV11-2
d_gene: .

CDR3aa: CSARGKWPSSYEQYF
CDR3nt: TGCAGTGCTAGAGGAAAGTGGCCCAGCTCCTACGAGCAGTACTTC
j_gene: TRBJ2-7
abundance: .
len: 15
v_gene: TRBV20-1
d_gene: .

CDR3aa: CASSQLKQETQYF
CDR3nt: TGTGCCAGCAGCCAATTGAAGCAAGAGACCCAGTACTTC
j_gene: TRBJ2-5
abundance: .
len: 13
v_gene: TRBV14
d_gene: .

CDR3aa: CASSVEGFEQFF
CDR3nt: TGTGCCAGCAGCGTTGAGGGGTTTGAGCAGTTCTTC
j_gene: TRBJ2-1
abundance: once
len: 12
v_gene: TRBV9
d_gene: .

CDR3aa: CASSGATSRHEQFF
CDR3nt: TGTGCCAGCAGTGGAGCGACTAGTAGGCATGAGCAGTTCTTC
j_gene: TRBJ2-1
abundance: .
len: 14
v_gene: TRBV27
d_gene: .

CDR3aa: CASSFPGSRDSFF
CDR3nt: TGTGCCAGCAGTTTCCCAGGATCCCGAGATTCTTTCTTT
j_gene: TRBJ1-1
abundance: .
len: 13
v_gene: TRBV27
d_gene: .

CDR3aa: CASSQDGGVPYGYTF
CDR3nt: TGCGCCAGCAGCCAAGATGGTGGGGTGCCCTATGGCTACACCTTC
j_gene: TRBJ1-2
abundance: .
len: 15
v_gene: TRBV4-3
d_gene: .

CDR3aa: CASDPDEQFF
CDR3nt: TGTGCCAGCGATCCCGATGAGCAGTTCTTC
j_gene: TRBJ2-1
abundance: .
len: 10
v_gene: TRBV9
d_gene: .